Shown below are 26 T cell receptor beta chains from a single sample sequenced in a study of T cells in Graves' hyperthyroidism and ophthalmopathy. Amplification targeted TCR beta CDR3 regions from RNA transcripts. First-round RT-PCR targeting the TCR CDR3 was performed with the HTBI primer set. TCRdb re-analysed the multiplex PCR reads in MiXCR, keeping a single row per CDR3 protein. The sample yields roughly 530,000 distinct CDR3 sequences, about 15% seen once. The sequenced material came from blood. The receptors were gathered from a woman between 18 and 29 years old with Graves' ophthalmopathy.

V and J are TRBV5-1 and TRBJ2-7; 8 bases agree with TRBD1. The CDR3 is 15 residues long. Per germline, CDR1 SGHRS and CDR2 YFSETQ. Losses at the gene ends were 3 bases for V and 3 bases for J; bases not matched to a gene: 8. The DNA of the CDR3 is TGCGCCAGCAGCTCCGGACAGGGTTTTGGCTACGAGCAGTACTTC. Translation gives CASSSGQGFGYEQYF.

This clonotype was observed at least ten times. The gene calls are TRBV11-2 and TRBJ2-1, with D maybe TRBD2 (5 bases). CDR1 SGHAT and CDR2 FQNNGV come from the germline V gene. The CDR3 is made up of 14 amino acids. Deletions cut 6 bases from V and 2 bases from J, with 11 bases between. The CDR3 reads CASRSGKTYNEQFF. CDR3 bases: TGTGCCAGCAGATCCGGGAAAACCTACAATGAGCAGTTCTTC.

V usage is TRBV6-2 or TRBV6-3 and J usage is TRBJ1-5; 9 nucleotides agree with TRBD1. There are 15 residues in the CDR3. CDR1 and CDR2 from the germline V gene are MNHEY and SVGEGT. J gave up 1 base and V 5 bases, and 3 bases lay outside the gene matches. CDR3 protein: CASSDRGLSNQPQHF. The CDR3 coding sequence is TGTGCCAGCAGTGACAGGGGGTTGAGCAATCAGCCCCAGCATTTT.

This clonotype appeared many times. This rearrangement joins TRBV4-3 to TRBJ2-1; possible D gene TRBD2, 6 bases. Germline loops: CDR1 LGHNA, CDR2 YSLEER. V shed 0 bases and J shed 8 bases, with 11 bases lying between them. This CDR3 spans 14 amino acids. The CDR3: CASSQDLAGYEQFF. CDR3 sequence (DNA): TGCGCCAGCAGCCAAGATCTTGCGGGGTATGAGCAGTTCTTC.

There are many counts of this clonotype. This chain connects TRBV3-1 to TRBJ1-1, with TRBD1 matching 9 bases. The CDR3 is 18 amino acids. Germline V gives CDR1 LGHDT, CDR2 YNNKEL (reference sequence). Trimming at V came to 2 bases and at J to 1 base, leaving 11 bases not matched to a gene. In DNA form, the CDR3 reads TGTGCCAGCAGCCAAAGGCCCCCTTGGACAGGGGCGAACACTGAAGCTTTCTTT. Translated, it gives CASSQRPPWTGANTEAFF.

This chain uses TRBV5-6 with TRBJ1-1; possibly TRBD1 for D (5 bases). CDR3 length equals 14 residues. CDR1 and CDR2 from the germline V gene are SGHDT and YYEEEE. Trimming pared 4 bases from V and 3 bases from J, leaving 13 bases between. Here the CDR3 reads CASSPVTEYTEAFF. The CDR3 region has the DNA TGTGCCAGCAGCCCCGTGACAGAATACACTGAAGCTTTCTTT.

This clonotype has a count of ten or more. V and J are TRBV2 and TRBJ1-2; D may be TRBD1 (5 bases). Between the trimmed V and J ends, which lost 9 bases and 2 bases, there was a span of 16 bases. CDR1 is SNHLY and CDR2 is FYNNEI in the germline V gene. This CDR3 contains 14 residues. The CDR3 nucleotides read TGTGCCAGTGGGGCGGGGGGTCGCAACTATGGCTACACCTTC. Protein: CASGAGGRNYGYTF.

The CDR3 loop reads CASSLYRTGGDDEQFF. CDR3 in DNA: TGTGCCAGCAGCTTATACAGGACAGGGGGCGACGATGAGCAGTTCTTC. The genes are TRBV13 and TRBJ2-1; 11 bases are shared with TRBD1. V lost 2 bases, J lost 8 bases, and 8 bases stayed unmatched. This CDR3 region has 16 residues. From germline, CDR1 is PRHDT and CDR2 FYEKMQ (reference sequence).

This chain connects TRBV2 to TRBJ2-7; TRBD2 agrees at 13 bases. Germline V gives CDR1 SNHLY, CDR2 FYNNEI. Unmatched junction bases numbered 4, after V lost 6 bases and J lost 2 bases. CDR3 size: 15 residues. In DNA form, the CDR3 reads TGTGCCAGCAGGGGGACTAGCGGGGCCGCCTACGAGCAGTACTTC. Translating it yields CASRGTSGAAYEQYF.

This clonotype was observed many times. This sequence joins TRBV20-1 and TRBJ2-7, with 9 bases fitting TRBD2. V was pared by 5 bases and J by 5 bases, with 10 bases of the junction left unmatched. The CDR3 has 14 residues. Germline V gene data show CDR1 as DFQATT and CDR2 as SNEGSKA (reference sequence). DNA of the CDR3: TGCAGTGCTTCCCGGCCTAGCGGGGCCGACGAGCAGTACTTC. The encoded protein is CSASRPSGADEQYF.

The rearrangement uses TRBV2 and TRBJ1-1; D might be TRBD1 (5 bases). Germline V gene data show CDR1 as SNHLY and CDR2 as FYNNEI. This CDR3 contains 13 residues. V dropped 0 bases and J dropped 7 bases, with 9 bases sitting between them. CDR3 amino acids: CASSEARGVEAFF. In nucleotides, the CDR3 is TGTGCCAGCAGTGAAGCGCGGGGGGTTGAAGCTTTCTTT.

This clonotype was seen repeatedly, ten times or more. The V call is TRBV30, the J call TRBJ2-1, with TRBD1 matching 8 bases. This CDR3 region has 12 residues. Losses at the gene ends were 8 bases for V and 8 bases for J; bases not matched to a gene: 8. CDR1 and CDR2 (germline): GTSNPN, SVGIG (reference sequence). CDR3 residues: CAGTGLWDEQFF. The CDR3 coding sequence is TGTGCCGGGACAGGCCTTTGGGATGAGCAGTTCTTC.

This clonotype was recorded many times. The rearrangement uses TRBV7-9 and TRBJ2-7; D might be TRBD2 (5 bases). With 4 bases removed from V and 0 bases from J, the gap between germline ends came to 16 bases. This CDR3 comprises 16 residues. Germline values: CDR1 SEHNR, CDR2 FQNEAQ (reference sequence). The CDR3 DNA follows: TGTGCCAGCAGCTCTGCTGAAGGACTGAGCTCCTACGAGCAGTACTTC. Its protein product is CASSSAEGLSSYEQYF.

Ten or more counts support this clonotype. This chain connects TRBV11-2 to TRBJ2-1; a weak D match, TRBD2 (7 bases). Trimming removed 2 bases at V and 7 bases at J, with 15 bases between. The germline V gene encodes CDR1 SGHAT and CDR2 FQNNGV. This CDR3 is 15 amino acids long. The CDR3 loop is CASSLNPRGGNEQFF. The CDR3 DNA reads TGTGCCAGCAGCTTAAATCCTAGGGGGGGAAATGAGCAGTTCTTC. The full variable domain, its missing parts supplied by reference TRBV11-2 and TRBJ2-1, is EAGVAQSPRYKIIEKRQSVAFWCNPISGHATLYWYQQILGQGPKLLIQFQNNGVVDDSQLPKDRFSAERLKGVDSTLKIQPAKLEDSAVYLCASSLNPRGGNEQFFGPGTRLTVL.

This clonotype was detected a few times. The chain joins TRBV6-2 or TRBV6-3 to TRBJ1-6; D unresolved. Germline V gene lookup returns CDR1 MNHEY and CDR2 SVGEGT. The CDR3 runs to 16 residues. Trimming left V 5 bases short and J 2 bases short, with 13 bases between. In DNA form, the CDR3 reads TGTGCCAGCAGTCTTGACCGCCAGACCTATAATTCACCCCTCCACTTT. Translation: CASSLDRQTYNSPLHF.

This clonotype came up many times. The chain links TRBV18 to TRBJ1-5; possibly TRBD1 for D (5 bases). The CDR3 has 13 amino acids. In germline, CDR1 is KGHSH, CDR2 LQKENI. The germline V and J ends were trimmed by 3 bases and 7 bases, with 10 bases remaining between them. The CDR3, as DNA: TGTGCCAGCTCACCTGCCGGGGGACAGCCCCAGCATTTT. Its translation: CASSPAGGQPQHF.

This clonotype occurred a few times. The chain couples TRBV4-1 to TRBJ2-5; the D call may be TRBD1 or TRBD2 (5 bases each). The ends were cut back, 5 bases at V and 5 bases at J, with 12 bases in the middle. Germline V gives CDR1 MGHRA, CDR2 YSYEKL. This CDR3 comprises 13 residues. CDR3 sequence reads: CASSGGNEETQYF. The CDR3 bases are TGCGCCAGCAGCGGGGGTAATGAGGAGACCCAGTACTTC.

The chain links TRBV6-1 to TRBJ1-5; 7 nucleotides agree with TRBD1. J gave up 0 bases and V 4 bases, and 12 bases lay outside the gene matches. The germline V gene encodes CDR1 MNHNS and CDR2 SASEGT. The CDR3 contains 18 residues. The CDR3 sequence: CASSVSGGLSHSNQPQHF. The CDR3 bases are TGTGCCAGCAGTGTGTCAGGGGGGCTTTCACATAGCAATCAGCCCCAGCATTTT.

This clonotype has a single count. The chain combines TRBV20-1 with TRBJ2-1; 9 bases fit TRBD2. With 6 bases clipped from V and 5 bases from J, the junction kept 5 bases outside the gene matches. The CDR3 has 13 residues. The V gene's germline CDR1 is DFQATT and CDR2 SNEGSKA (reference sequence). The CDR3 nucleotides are TGCAGTGCCCGGACTAGCGTGAACAATGAGCAGTTCTTC. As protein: CSARTSVNNEQFF.

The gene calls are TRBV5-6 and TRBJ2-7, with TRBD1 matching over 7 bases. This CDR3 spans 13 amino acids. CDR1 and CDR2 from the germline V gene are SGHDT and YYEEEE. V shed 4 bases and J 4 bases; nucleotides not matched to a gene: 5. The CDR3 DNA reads TGTGCCAGCAGCGTGGGACAGTTTTACGAGCAGTACTTC. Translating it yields CASSVGQFYEQYF.

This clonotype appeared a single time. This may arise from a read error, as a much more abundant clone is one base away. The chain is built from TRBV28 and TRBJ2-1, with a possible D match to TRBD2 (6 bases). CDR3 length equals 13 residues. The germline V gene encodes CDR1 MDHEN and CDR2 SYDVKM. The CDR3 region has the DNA TGTGTCAGCAGTTTACTAGCCCGCAATGAGCAGTTCTTC. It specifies CVSSLLARNEQFF.

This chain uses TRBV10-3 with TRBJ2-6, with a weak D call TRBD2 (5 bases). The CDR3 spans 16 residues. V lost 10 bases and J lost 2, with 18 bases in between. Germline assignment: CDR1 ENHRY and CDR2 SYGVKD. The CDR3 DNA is TGTGCCAGCAGCCAGAGGGCCGGGCCTGGGGCCAACGTCCTGACTTTC. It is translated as CASSQRAGPGANVLTF.

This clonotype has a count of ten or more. This CDR3 is CASSPLQRSDTEAFF. CDR3 DNA: TGTGCCAGCTCACCACTACAGCGATCGGACACTGAAGCTTTCTTT. This chain joins TRBV18 and TRBJ1-1; no definite D call. V lost 1 base, J lost 3 bases, and 12 bases lay in between. The CDR3 length is 15 residues. CDR1 is KGHSH and CDR2 is LQKENI in the germline V gene.

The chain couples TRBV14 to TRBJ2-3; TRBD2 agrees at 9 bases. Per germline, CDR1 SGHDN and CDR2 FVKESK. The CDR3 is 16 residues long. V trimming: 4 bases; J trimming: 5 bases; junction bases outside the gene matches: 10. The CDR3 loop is CASSPTAGGLGDTQYF. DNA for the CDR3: TGTGCCAGCAGCCCTACAGCGGGGGGCCTTGGAGATACGCAGTATTTT.

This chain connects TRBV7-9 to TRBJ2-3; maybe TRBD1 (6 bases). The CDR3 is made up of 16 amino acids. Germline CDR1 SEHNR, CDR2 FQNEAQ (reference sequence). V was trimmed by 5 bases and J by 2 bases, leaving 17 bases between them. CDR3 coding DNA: TGTGCCAGCAGCGGTGTGTGGGGGCGAATCACAGATACGCAGTATTTT. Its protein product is CASSGVWGRITDTQYF.

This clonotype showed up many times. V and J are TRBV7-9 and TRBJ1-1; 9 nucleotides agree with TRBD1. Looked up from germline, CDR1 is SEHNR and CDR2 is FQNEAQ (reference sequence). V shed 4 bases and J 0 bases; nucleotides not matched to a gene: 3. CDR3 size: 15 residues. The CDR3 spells CASSYTGGMNTEAFF. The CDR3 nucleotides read TGTGCCAGCAGCTACACAGGGGGCATGAACACTGAAGCTTTCTTT.